The next 12 T cell receptor beta chains were all read from a single sample in a study of OX40 agonist ivuxolimab in advanced cancers. Using immunoSEQ multiplex PCR, the repertoire was profiled, and TCRdb retains in-frame clones only, with some absent. This sample has approximately 44,000 clones, with 75% to 85% found just once. The sequenced sample was CD4+ or CD8+ T cells sorted from blood, obtained in a trial of the OX40 agonist ivuxolimab. The receptors originated from an adult with an advanced solid tumor such as melanoma, head and neck, liver or kidney cancer.

The chain uses TRBV2 and TRBJ2-1; D gene unclear. This CDR3 has 13 residues. Germline CDR1 SNHLY, CDR2 FYNNEI. Trimming cost V 1 base and J 4 bases, with 5 bases left between them. The CDR3 DNA reads as TGTGCCAGCAGTGAAGAGATTTACAATGAGCAGTTCTTC. Amino acid sequence: CASSEEIYNEQFF.

The genes are TRBV7-3 and TRBJ2-2; D possibly corresponds to TRBD1 (5 bases). CDR1 is SGHTA, CDR2 FQGTGA, per germline. V was shortened by 5 bases and J by 0 bases, with 13 bases between the two germline ends. This CDR3 is 16 amino acids long. The CDR3 DNA reads TGTGCCAGCAGCCCCAGGGCAGGTTCGAACACCGGGGAGCTGTTTTTT. It codes for CASSPRAGSNTGELFF.

The chain has TRBV28 and TRBJ1-1; a weak D match, TRBD1 (6 bases). Germline CDR1 reads MDHEN; CDR2 reads SYDVKM. Trimming pared 5 bases from V and 5 bases from J, leaving 18 bases between. The CDR3 is made up of 15 amino acids. CDR3 DNA: TGTGCCAGCAGTCAATCCAGGGGATCCCGGACTGAAGCTTTCTTT. Its protein is CASSQSRGSRTEAFF.

The V and J genes are TRBV23-1 and TRBJ2-4; 8 bases line up with TRBD2. TRBV23-1 qualifies as an ORF whose function is uncertain. The CDR3 has 16 residues. J gave up 0 bases and V 2 bases, and 3 bases lay outside the gene matches. CDR3 region: CASSQVAGLAKNIQYF. CDR3 in DNA: TGCGCCAGCAGTCAAGTAGCGGGACTAGCCAAAAACATTCAGTACTTC.

The rearrangement joins TRBV5-6 to TRBJ2-1; D remains ambiguous. This CDR3 spans 13 amino acids. Germline assignment: CDR1 SGHDT and CDR2 YYEEEE. V was trimmed by 6 bases and J by 8 bases, leaving 15 bases between them. CDR3 nucleotides: TGTGCCAGCACCAGCAATCCCAACGATGAGCAGTTCTTC. As protein: CASTSNPNDEQFF.

The chain is built from TRBV5-1 and TRBJ2-2, with 9 positions matching TRBD1. Germline CDR1 SGHRS, CDR2 YFSETQ. Unmatched junction bases numbered 2, after V lost 4 bases and J lost 1 base. The CDR3 contains 15 residues. The CDR3 nucleotides read TGCGCCAGCAGCACAGGGGGCGTGAACACCGGGGAGCTGTTTTTT. Protein sequence: CASSTGGVNTGELFF.

The chain recombines TRBV19 with TRBJ1-2, with 7 positions matching TRBD1. V was pared by 6 bases and J by 3 bases, with 4 bases of the junction left unmatched. The germline CDR1 and CDR2 sequences are LNHDA and SQIVND (reference sequence). The CDR3 totals 13 residues. The CDR3 nucleotides read TGTGCCAGTAGAACAACAGGGGACTATGGCTACACCTTC. Translation: CASRTTGDYGYTF.

This chain uses TRBV5-4 with TRBJ2-1, with D perhaps TRBD1 or TRBD2 (5 bases each). There are 15 residues in the CDR3. Germline V gives CDR1 SGHNT, CDR2 YYREEE (reference sequence). V was shortened by 5 bases and J by 4 bases, with 16 bases between the two germline ends. In DNA form, the CDR3 reads TGTGCCAGCAGTGACCTTACAGGACTTTACAATGAGCAGTTCTTC. It translates to CASSDLTGLYNEQFF.

CDR3: CASRDVGGVGYGYTF. DNA of the CDR3: TGTGCCAGTAGAGACGTAGGCGGCGTAGGCTATGGCTACACCTTC. The V and J genes are TRBV19 and TRBJ1-2, with D uncertain. The CDR3 is 15 residues long. V shed 6 bases and J shed 4 bases, with 18 bases lying between them. Germline V gives CDR1 LNHDA, CDR2 SQIVND (reference sequence).

The chain links TRBV5-1 to TRBJ2-7; D perhaps matches TRBD2 (6 bases). V lost 0 bases to trimming and J lost 3 bases, with 10 bases between them. CDR1 is SGHRS, CDR2 YFSETQ, per germline. There are 14 residues in the CDR3. The CDR3 loop is CASSLGDSNYEQYF. CDR3 nucleotide sequence: TGCGCCAGCAGCTTGGGGGACTCGAACTACGAGCAGTACTTC.

The rearrangement uses TRBV18 and TRBJ2-3; no clear D. V lost 0 bases to trimming and J lost 0 bases, with 10 bases between them. Germline lookup yields CDR1 KGHSH and CDR2 LQKENI. The CDR3 has 16 amino acids. The CDR3 nucleotides read TGTGCCAGCTCACCACCAGCAGCATCTAGCACAGATACGCAGTATTTT. This codes for CASSPPAASSTDTQYF.

The gene calls are TRBV6-5 and TRBJ1-1, with D possibly TRBD1 on 5 matching bases. The CDR3 sequence is 14 residues long. The germline V and J ends were trimmed by 9 bases and 0 bases, with 14 bases remaining between them. Germline V gives CDR1 MNHEY, CDR2 SVGAGI. CDR3 sequence: CASRTGGVNTEAFF. The CDR3, as DNA: TGTGCCAGTCGTACAGGTGGGGTGAACACTGAAGCTTTCTTT.